The clone carrying this T cell receptor (beta chain) was seen just once. The target antigen is unknown. The PCR was carried out with 60 Vbeta primers and 13 Jbeta primers. Only in-frame clones appear in the TCRdb table, and some are missing; sequencing was by immunoSEQ multiplex PCR. The sample contains roughly 150,000 clones, 84% of which appear only once. The germline gives CDR1 SEHNR, CDR2 FQNEAQ (reference sequence). Trimming pared 1 base from V and 2 bases from J, leaving 14 bases between. The CDR3 runs to 16 residues. This entry is derived from a study of cytomegalovirus exposure and HLA in healthy donors. Study-wide results and limits: Being indistinguishable, some V segments were excluded, TRBV6-2 and TRBV6-3 among them. There were over 150 TCR beta chains listed as cytomegalovirus-associated.

The receptor was isolated from a man aged 25-45 years in good health and CMV-seronegative. Input material: PBMCs. The chain is built from TRBV7-9 and TRBJ2-5; D unclear. CDR3 in DNA: TGTGCCAGCAGCTTAGATTTTTCCCCCCCACAAGAGACCCAGTACTTC. It codes for CASSLDFSPPQETQYF.